The clone carrying this TCR beta chain was counted between two and nine times. As yet, its antigen is unknown. Germline and junction disagree at one end, which may indicate a read error. Generation of TCR beta libraries employed quantitative 5'-RACE incorporating molecular barcodes. Via MiXCR, TCRdb re-called the 5' RACE reads, giving one row per CDR3 protein. This sample carries around 94,000 distinct CDR3 sequences, about 9% of them seen once, and the ten largest clones take approximately 30%. The source of the sample is a study of CD8 T cells in ankylosing spondylitis. Study-wide results and caveats: Roughly 8 highly homologous variants formed a TCR beta motif that appeared characteristic of ankylosing spondylitis blood. Reactive arthritis synovial fluid and blood previously showed some of these motif variants. Peripheral blood samples showed relatively rare disease-linked clones, and these clones were CD8+.

Germline assignment: CDR1 SGHDT and CDR2 YYEEEE. CDR3 length equals 15 residues. The sequence was collected from a male donor with ankylosing spondylitis. This chain uses TRBV5-6 with TRBJ2-3; D gene ambiguous. The specimen sequenced was blood, either unsorted or a sorted T cell fraction (not recorded which). CDR3 DNA sequence: TGTGCCAGCTGCTTGCCCGACTTATACACAGATACGCAGTATTTT. Its translation: CASCLPDLYTDTQYF.